This paragraph reports one TCR beta chain. This sample was included in a study of blood T cell repertoires in COVID-19. Produced via immunoSEQ multiplex PCR; TCRdb's table is partial and in-frame only. Of about 360,000 clones in the sample, about 86% are singletons; the top ten hold roughly 7.2%. Per germline, CDR1 SGHNT and CDR2 YENEEA. The V end was cut by 4 bases, the J end by 7 bases, with 19 bases between. This CDR3 has 15 residues. The TCR originated in a woman aged 60-75 years with COVID-19, enrolled during active disease. The sample was peripheral blood. The V call is TRBV11-3, the J call TRBJ1-1; tentative D call: TRBD1 (6 bases). Written as DNA, the CDR3 is TGTGCCAGCAGCTCAAGGGAGGGGGAGTATGATGAAGCTTTCTTT. Translating gives CASSSREGEYDEAFF.